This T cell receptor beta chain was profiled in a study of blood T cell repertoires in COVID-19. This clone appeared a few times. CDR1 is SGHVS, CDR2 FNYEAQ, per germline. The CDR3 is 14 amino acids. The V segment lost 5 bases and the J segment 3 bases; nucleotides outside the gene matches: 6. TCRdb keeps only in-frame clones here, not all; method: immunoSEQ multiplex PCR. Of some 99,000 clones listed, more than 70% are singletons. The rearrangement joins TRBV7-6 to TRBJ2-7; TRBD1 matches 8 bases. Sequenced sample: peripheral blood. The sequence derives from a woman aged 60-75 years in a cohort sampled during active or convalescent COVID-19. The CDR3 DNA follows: TGTGCCAGCAGCCGTACAGGGGGTGGCTACGAGCAGTACTTC. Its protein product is CASSRTGGGYEQYF.